These T cell receptor beta chains were read from a single sample in a study of blood T cell repertoires in COVID-19. This table comes from immunoSEQ multiplex PCR, and its TCRdb copy is limited to in-frame clones, with some not included. The data contain over 150,000 clones, 80% to 90% of them singletons. Material: peripheral blood. The receptor source for this set is a man between 65 and 85 years old with active or convalescent COVID-19. The CDR3 runs from the conserved cysteine through the conserved F or W. D genes are given only for firm matches. Size is omitted from some rows. Given values are once, few, many or a class for expanded clones.

size	J	D	V	CDR3	DNA
NA	TRBJ2-2	NA	TRBV12-3/TRBV12-4	CASSFPAGELFF	TGTGCCAGCAGTTTCCCCGCCGGGGAGCTGTTTTTT
NA	TRBJ1-1	NA	TRBV5-4	CASSPTYDRRTEAFF	TGTGCCAGCAGCCCGACCTATGACAGGAGGACTGAAGCTTTCTTT
NA	TRBJ1-1	NA	TRBV7-2	CASSSSGQRATEAFF	TGTGCCAGCAGCTCCTCCGGACAGAGAGCCACTGAAGCTTTCTTT
NA	TRBJ2-3	NA	TRBV5-1	CASSLRGLDTDTQYF	TGCGCCAGCAGCCTCAGGGGTTTGGACACAGATACGCAGTATTTT
NA	TRBJ1-4	NA	TRBV27	CASRPGEGGGKLFF	TGTGCCAGCAGGCCCGGGGAGGGCGGCGGAAAACTGTTTTTT
NA	TRBJ2-7	TRBD2	TRBV24-1	CATSDSAGGYYEQYF	TGTGCCACCAGTGATTCGGCGGGAGGGTACTACGAGCAGTACTTC
NA	TRBJ2-7	TRBD2	TRBV7-9	CASSPKGLAEGAGQYF	TGTGCCAGCAGCCCGAAGGGACTAGCGGAGGGGGCTGGGCAGTACTTC
NA	TRBJ1-2	TRBD1	TRBV10-3	CAISGRTGDGYTF	TGTGCCATCAGCGGACGGACAGGGGACGGCTACACCTTC
once	TRBJ2-5	NA	TRBV9	CASSTPDSKETQYF	TGTGCCAGCAGCACCCCGGACAGTAAAGAGACCCAGTACTTC
NA	TRBJ1-5	NA	TRBV15	CATSRGVGGQPQHF	TGTGCCACCAGCAGAGGAGTAGGGGGACAGCCCCAGCATTTT
few	TRBJ2-7	TRBD2	TRBV5-1	CASSLETSGYAYEQYF	TGCGCCAGCAGCCTCGAAACTAGCGGGTACGCCTACGAGCAGTACTTC
once	TRBJ2-1	NA	TRBV19	CASSSRHLSSYNEQFF	TGTGCCAGTAGTAGCAGACACCTGAGCTCCTACAATGAGCAGTTCTTC
NA	TRBJ2-2	NA	TRBV28	CASRRTNTGELFF	TGTGCCAGCAGGAGAACGAACACCGGGGAGCTGTTTTTT
NA	TRBJ1-1	TRBD1	TRBV2	CASSSRQGVMNTEAFF	TGTGCCAGCAGTTCTCGACAGGGGGTAATGAACACTGAAGCTTTCTTT
NA	TRBJ2-3	NA	TRBV11-2	CASSFSGDTQYF	TGTGCCAGCAGCTTTAGCGGAGATACGCAGTATTTT
few	TRBJ1-6	NA	TRBV30	CAWSANSPLHF	TGTGCCTGGAGTGCGAATTCACCCCTCCACTTT
NA	TRBJ2-3	NA	TRBV18	CASSPVGITDTQYF	TGTGCCAGCTCACCGGTCGGGATCACAGATACGCAGTATTTT
NA	TRBJ1-4	TRBD1	TRBV7-9	CASSLGQGRNEKLFF	TGTGCCAGCAGCTTAGGACAGGGGAGGAATGAAAAACTGTTTTTT
NA	TRBJ2-3	NA	TRBV11-1	CASSPGMAGTQYF	TGTGCCAGCAGCCCCGGAATGGCAGGCACGCAGTATTTT
NA	TRBJ1-1	NA	TRBV18	CASSPTLGEGNTEAFF	TGTGCCAGCTCACCCACCTTGGGGGAGGGGAACACTGAAGCTTTCTTT
NA	TRBJ1-1	NA	TRBV6-2/TRBV6-3	CASSYRTEAGEAFF	TGTGCCAGCAGTTACAGGACAGAGGCAGGGGAGGCTTTCTTT
few	TRBJ1-2	NA	TRBV7-6	CASSPDTYYGYTF	TGTGCCAGCAGCCCCGACACCTACTATGGCTACACCTTC
NA	TRBJ2-7	NA	TRBV18	CASSPLANSYEQYF	TGTGCCAGCTCACCACTAGCGAACTCCTACGAGCAGTACTTC
NA	TRBJ2-1	TRBD2	TRBV6-2/TRBV6-3	CASSKRTSVYNEQFF	TGTGCCAGCAGTAAAAGGACTAGCGTCTACAATGAGCAGTTCTTC
NA	TRBJ1-2	TRBD1	TRBV4-3	CASSQGGLGQLPYGYTF	TGCGCCAGCAGCCAAGGCGGGTTGGGACAGCTACCCTATGGCTACACCTTC
NA	TRBJ1-2	TRBD1	TRBV19	CASSTWDRHYGYTF	TGTGCCAGTAGTACCTGGGACAGACACTATGGCTACACCTTC
NA	TRBJ1-2	NA	TRBV5-1	CASSLGQNYGYTF	TGCGCCAGCAGCTTGGGACAGAACTATGGCTACACCTTC
NA	TRBJ1-2	NA	TRBV28	CASRSATVNYGYTF	TGTGCCAGCAGATCTGCGACAGTTAACTATGGCTACACCTTC
NA	TRBJ2-1	TRBD1	TRBV29-1	CSSSEGTDNEQFF	TGCAGCTCGTCTGAGGGGACAGACAATGAGCAGTTCTTC
few	TRBJ1-5	TRBD1	TRBV7-9	CASSLTGNPSQPQHF	TGTGCCAGCAGCTTGACAGGGAATCCAAGTCAGCCCCAGCATTTT
NA	TRBJ2-3	NA	TRBV28	CASSRLQGGVAQYF	TGTGCCAGCAGTCGATTACAGGGGGGGGTGGCGCAGTATTTT
NA	TRBJ1-1	NA	TRBV7-2	CASSPTHKGFSVRVTEAFF	TGTGCCAGCAGCCCAACCCACAAGGGGTTTTCGGTGAGAGTGACTGAAGCTTTCTTT
NA	TRBJ1-2	NA	TRBV5-1	CASSWGPDPDGYTF	TGCGCCAGCAGCTGGGGGCCGGACCCAGACGGCTACACCTTC
NA	TRBJ1-5	NA	TRBV5-1	CASSLSGGTPNQPQHF	TGCGCCAGCAGCTTGTCTGGAGGTACTCCCAATCAGCCCCAGCATTTT
NA	TRBJ1-1	NA	TRBV9	CASSRQQMNTEAFF	TGTGCCAGCAGCCGACAGCAAATGAACACTGAAGCTTTCTTT
NA	TRBJ1-2	TRBD1	TRBV7-2	CASSFREGRDRGGYGYTF	TGTGCCAGCAGCTTTAGGGAGGGCCGGGACAGGGGTGGCTATGGCTACACCTTC
few	TRBJ2-1	TRBD1	TRBV2	CASSGQGEGNEQFF	TGTGCCAGCAGTGGACAGGGAGAGGGCAATGAGCAGTTCTTC
NA	TRBJ2-1	NA	TRBV6-4	CASSPTPPSGEQFF	TGTGCCAGCAGCCCTACCCCCCCCTCTGGTGAGCAGTTCTTC
NA	TRBJ2-5	TRBD1	TRBV24-1	CATSEAGTAQETQYF	TGTGCCACCAGTGAGGCTGGGACAGCCCAAGAGACCCAGTACTTC
NA	TRBJ1-3	NA	TRBV7-8	CASSLGLSSGNTIYF	TGTGCCAGCAGCTTGGGACTGAGCTCTGGAAACACCATATATTTT
NA	TRBJ2-3	NA	TRBV2	CASRSGQAGDTQYF	TGTGCCAGCAGGTCCGGACAGGCGGGGGATACGCAGTATTTT
few	TRBJ2-3	TRBD2	TRBV11-2	CASSSPISGRAKYF	TGTGCCAGCAGCTCCCCAATCAGCGGGAGAGCAAAGTATTTT